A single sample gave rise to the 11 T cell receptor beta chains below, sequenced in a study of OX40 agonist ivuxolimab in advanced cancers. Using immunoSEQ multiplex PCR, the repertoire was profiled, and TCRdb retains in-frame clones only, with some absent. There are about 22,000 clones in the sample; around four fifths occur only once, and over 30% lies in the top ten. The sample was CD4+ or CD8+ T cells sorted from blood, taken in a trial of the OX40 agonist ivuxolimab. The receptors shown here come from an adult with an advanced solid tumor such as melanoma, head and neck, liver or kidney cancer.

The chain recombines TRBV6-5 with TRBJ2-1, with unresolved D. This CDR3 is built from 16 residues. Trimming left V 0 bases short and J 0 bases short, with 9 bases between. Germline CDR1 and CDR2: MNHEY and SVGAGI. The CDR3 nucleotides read TGTGCCAGCAGTTACTCGATAACGGGCTCCTACAATGAGCAGTTCTTC. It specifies CASSYSITGSYNEQFF.

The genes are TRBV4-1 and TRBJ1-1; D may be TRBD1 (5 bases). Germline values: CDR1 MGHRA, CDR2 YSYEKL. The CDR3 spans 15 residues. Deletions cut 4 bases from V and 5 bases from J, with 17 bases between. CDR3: CASSPLRDRRTEAFF. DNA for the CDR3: TGCGCCAGCAGCCCCCTCCGGGACCGGCGGACTGAAGCTTTCTTT.

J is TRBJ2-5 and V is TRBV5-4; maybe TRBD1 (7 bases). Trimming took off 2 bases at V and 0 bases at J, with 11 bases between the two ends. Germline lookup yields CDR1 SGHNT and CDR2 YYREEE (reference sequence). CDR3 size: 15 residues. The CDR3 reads CASSFGGTDQETQYF. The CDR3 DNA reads TGTGCCAGCAGCTTTGGCGGGACAGACCAAGAGACCCAGTACTTC.

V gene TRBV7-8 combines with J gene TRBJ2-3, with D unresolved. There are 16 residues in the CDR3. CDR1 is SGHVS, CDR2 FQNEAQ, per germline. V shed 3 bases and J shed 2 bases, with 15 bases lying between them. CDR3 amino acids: CASSFSSGRSTDTQYF. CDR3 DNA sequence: TGTGCCAGCAGCTTCAGCTCAGGCAGATCCACAGATACGCAGTATTTT.

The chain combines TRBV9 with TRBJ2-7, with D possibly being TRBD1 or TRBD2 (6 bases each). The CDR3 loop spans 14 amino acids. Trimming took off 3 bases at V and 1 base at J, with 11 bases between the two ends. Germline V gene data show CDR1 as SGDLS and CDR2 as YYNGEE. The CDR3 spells CASSEGGGSYEQYF. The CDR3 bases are TGTGCCAGCAGCGAGGGGGGCGGTTCCTACGAGCAGTACTTC.

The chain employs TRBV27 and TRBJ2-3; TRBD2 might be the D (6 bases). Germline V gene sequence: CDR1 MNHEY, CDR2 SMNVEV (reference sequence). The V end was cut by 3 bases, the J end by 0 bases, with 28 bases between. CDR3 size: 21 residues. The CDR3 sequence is CASSFSIWVPRDSPSTDTQYF. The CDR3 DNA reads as TGTGCCAGCAGTTTCTCAATCTGGGTTCCCCGGGACTCACCTAGCACAGATACGCAGTATTTT.

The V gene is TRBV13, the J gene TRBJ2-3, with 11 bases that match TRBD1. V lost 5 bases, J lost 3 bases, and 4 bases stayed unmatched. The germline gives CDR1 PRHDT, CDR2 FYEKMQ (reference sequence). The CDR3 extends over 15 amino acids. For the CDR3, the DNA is TGTGCCAGCAGCCGAGGACAGGGGGCGACAGATACGCAGTATTTT. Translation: CASSRGQGATDTQYF.

The CDR3 loop is CASSLGTGMVETQYF. The CDR3 region has the DNA TGTGCCAGCAGCTTAGGGACAGGGATGGTAGAGACCCAGTACTTC. The V call is TRBV7-2, the J call TRBJ2-5; TRBD1 agrees at 8 bases. This CDR3 contains 15 residues. Germline V gene sequence: CDR1 SGHTA, CDR2 FQGNSA. J lost 4 bases, V lost 1 base, and 5 bases had no gene match.

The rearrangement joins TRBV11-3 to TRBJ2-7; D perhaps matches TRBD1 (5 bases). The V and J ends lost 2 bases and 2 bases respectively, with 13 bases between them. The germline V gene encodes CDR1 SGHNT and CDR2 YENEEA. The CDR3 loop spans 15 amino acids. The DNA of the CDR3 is TGTGCCAGCAGCTTATTGGGCAGGGTGGCCTACGAGCAGTACTTC. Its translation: CASSLLGRVAYEQYF.

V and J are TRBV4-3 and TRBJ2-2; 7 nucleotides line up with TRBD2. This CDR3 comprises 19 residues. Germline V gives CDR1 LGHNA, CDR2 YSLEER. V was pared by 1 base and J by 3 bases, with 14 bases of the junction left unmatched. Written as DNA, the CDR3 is TGCGCCAGCAGCCAAGGACAGAGGGACTACTGGAGGGACACCGGGGAGCTGTTTTTT. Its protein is CASSQGQRDYWRDTGELFF.

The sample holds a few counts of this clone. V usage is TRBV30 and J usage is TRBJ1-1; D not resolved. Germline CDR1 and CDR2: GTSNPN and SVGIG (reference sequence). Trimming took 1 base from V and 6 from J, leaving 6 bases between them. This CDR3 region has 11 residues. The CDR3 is CAWSGGAEAFF. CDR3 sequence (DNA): TGTGCCTGGAGTGGCGGAGCTGAAGCTTTCTTT.